This entry is about one TCR beta chain. Noted time point: pre-sensitization, week 0. The treatment here: therapeutic diphenylcyclopropenone sensitization with weekly scalp DPC. Participating donors were patients with alopecia, aged 18 to 70 years, considered appropriate candidates for DPC. Unique molecular identifiers were affixed to discrete cDNA molecules within the library. TCRdb re-analysed the RACE reads in MiXCR, keeping a single row per CDR3 protein. The sample lists about 98,000 distinct CDR3 sequences, 10% to 13% occurring once. This CDR3 comprises 14 residues. Trimming removed 1 base from V and 5 bases from J; junction bases left unmatched: 6. Germline-derived CDR1 and CDR2 are DFQATT and SNEGSKA (reference sequence). The sample belongs to a study of human T cells and chemical hapten exposure.

This chain connects TRBV20-1 to TRBJ2-5; TRBD2 aligns across 8 bases. This TCR came from a woman between 55 and 75 years old with alopecia areata. Some clones in this sample may be carry-over from other donors' samples. The specimen comprised whole blood, sampled in connection with sensitization to the hapten diphenylcyclopropenone (DPC). The CDR3 DNA follows: TGCAGTGCTAGAGGCGAGCGGGGGATCGAGACCCAGTACTTC. The encoded protein is CSARGERGIETQYF.